This T cell receptor (beta chain) was observed in a study of T cells in Graves' hyperthyroidism and ophthalmopathy. Researchers took RNA transcripts and amplified the TCR beta CDR3 regions from them. Using the HTBI primer set, a first-round RT-PCR was run on the TCR CDR3. MiXCR, run by TCRdb on the multiplex PCR reads, gives a single entry per CDR3 protein. The profile covers roughly 750,000 distinct CDR3 sequences, with roughly 17% appearing a single time and roughly 8% taken by the ten largest. With regard to this clonotype: At one end the junction does not follow the germline gene, possibly because of a read error.

CDR3 length equals 19 residues. Per the germline V gene, CDR1 is DFQATT and CDR2 is SNEGSKA (reference sequence). This chain connects TRBV20-1 to TRBJ2-2, with 15 bases identical to TRBD2. Sequenced sample: blood. The receptor's source is a man younger than 35 with Graves' hyperthyroidism. This chain's CDR3 is CSARGRGLAGGVNTGELVF. The CDR3 nucleotides are TGCAGTGCTAGAGGGCGAGGACTAGCGGGAGGGGTAAATACCGGGGAGCTGGTTTTT.